These T cell receptor beta chains were read from a single sample in a study of T cell responses to AZD1222 COVID-19 vaccine. The method was immunoSEQ multiplex PCR; TCRdb's version includes in-frame clones alone and lacks a portion of them. The sample carries 160,000 or so clones, more than 75% recorded once. Here the sequenced sample was peripheral blood, taken 28 days after the second AZD1222 dose. Source of these receptors: an adult who received the AZD1222 COVID-19 vaccine. CDR3s include the opening cysteine and the closing phenylalanine or tryptophan. A D gene is named only where the DNA matches it firmly. Clone size is stated in some rows and not others, as once, few, many or a class when expanded.

v_gene,d_gene,abundance,j_gene,CDR3aa,CDR3nt
TRBV16,.,.,TRBJ1-2,CASSSHYGYTF,TGTGCCAGCAGCAGTCATTATGGCTACACCTTC
TRBV5-4,.,once,TRBJ2-3,CASSLLLGPEDTQYF,TGTGCCAGCAGCCTGCTACTGGGGCCTGAAGATACGCAGTATTTT
TRBV5-1,.,.,TRBJ1-2,CASSPGVNYGYTF,TGCGCCAGCAGCCCCGGGGTTAACTATGGCTACACCTTC
TRBV19,.,.,TRBJ1-2,CASSDILGENGYTF,TGTGCCAGTAGCGACATCCTTGGAGAGAATGGCTACACCTTC
TRBV3-1/TRBV3-2,.,.,TRBJ1-2,CASSQEGNYGYTF,TGTGCCAGCAGCCAAGAGGGTAACTATGGCTACACCTTC
TRBV12-5,.,few,TRBJ1-1,CASGLDTRTEAFF,TGTGCTAGTGGTTTGGATACCAGGACTGAAGCTTTCTTT
TRBV6-6,TRBD1,.,TRBJ1-2,CASIRVGTGYYGYTF,TGTGCCAGCATAAGAGTCGGGACAGGGTACTATGGCTACACCTTC
TRBV29-1,.,.,TRBJ1-2,CSVEDQQQFYTF,TGCAGCGTTGAAGATCAACAACAGTTCTACACCTTC
TRBV5-4,.,.,TRBJ1-5,CASSRSQPQHF,TGTGCCAGCAGCCGTAGCCAGCCCCAGCATTTT
TRBV6-5,TRBD2,.,TRBJ2-2,CASTPSGGASGELFF,TGTGCCAGCACTCCTAGCGGGGGGGCCTCCGGGGAGCTGTTTTTT
TRBV6-2/TRBV6-3,.,.,TRBJ1-2,CASSLGTFNYGYTF,TGTGCCAGCAGTCTCGGGACGTTCAACTATGGCTACACCTTC
TRBV4-2,.,.,TRBJ2-1,CASSQDGRGPYNEQFF,TGTGCCAGCAGCCAAGATGGGCGGGGGCCTTACAATGAGCAGTTCTTC
TRBV18,.,.,TRBJ1-1,CASSQTQNTEAFF,TGTGCCAGCTCGCAAACACAGAACACTGAAGCTTTCTTT
TRBV30,.,.,TRBJ2-2,CAWSVKGVGELFF,TGTGCCTGGAGTGTAAAGGGGGTCGGGGAGCTGTTTTTT
TRBV7-9,.,.,TRBJ1-2,CASSLSGRTVYYGYTF,TGTGCCAGCAGCTTGTCAGGGAGGACCGTCTACTATGGCTACACCTTC
TRBV21-1,.,.,TRBJ1-4,CASSNPRGFDEKLFF,TGTGCCAGCAGCAACCCCCGAGGGTTTGATGAAAAACTGTTTTTT
TRBV15,.,.,TRBJ2-3,CATRRGGWDRSITDTQYF,TGTGCCACCAGGAGGGGGGGTTGGGACAGGAGTATAACAGATACGCAGTATTTT
TRBV29-1,.,.,TRBJ2-3,CSVAGVSPADTQYF,TGCAGCGTTGCCGGGGTGAGCCCAGCAGATACGCAGTATTTT
TRBV12-3/TRBV12-4,.,.,TRBJ2-1,CASSTSRGGEQFF,TGTGCCAGCAGTACTTCTCGAGGCGGTGAGCAGTTCTTC
TRBV5-6,.,.,TRBJ1-2,CASSFGSRSRGYTF,TGTGCCAGCAGCTTCGGCTCTCGTAGTCGTGGCTACACCTTC
TRBV18,.,once,TRBJ1-5,CASSPTETNQPQHF,TGTGCCAGCTCACCGACAGAGACTAATCAGCCCCAGCATTTT
TRBV5-6,TRBD1,.,TRBJ2-6,CASSSTGGSLSGANVLTF,TGTGCCAGCAGCTCCACAGGGGGCTCACTCTCTGGGGCCAACGTCCTGACTTTC
TRBV7-9,TRBD1,.,TRBJ1-6,CAIETGGRSPLHF,TGTGCCATCGAAACAGGGGGGAGATCACCCCTCCACTTT
TRBV6-1,.,.,TRBJ1-5,CASSETYSNQPQHF,TGTGCCAGCAGTGAAACATATAGCAATCAGCCCCAGCATTTT